What follows are 10 T cell receptor beta chains derived from one specimen sequenced in a study of blood T cells in healthy people across ages. Then a second PCR, running about 6 to 11 cycles, was carried out with a sample-barcoded 5' primer and a J-beta primer mix. TCRdb re-analysed the 5' RACE reads in MiXCR, keeping a single row per CDR3 protein. The data hold about 1,800,000 distinct CDR3 sequences, with roughly 27% observed a single time. The specimen was blood. These receptors all stem from a woman aged 25-40 years in good health.

This rearrangement joins TRBV21-1 to TRBJ1-1; the table's TRBD1 call for D was not verified on the DNA. TRBV21-1 is reported as a pseudogene. The CDR3 is 12 amino acids. The CDR3 reads CASIRLGAEAFF. Here the CDR3 DNA reads TGTGCCAGCATACGATTAGGGGCTGAAGCTTTCTTT.

As to this clonotype: One junction end disagrees with the germline gene, perhaps due to a read error. This chain joins TRBV12-3 or TRBV12-4 and TRBJ2-2; tentatively, D is TRBD2 (5 bases). The CDR3 has 11 amino acids. Here the CDR3 DNA reads TGTGCCAGCACCCTAACCGGGGAGCGGTTTTTT. It codes for CASTLTGERFF.

As concerns this clonotype: Possible read error: a much larger clone is one base away. This sequence joins TRBV5-1 and TRBJ2-7; D gene unclear. The CDR3 is 14 amino acids. In germline, CDR1 is SGHRS, CDR2 YFSETQ. The V gene lost 5 bases and the J gene lost 4 bases, with 16 bases spanning the gap. Written as DNA, the CDR3 is TGCGCCAGCAGTATGGGCACCTATCTTTACGAGCAGTACTTC. It specifies CASSMGTYLYEQYF.

CDR3 sequence (DNA): TGTGCCAGCAGCCAGGTTAGTCGCACTGAAGCTTTCTTT. Translated: CASSQVSRTEAFF. The chain joins TRBV3-1 to TRBJ1-1; D uncertain. The CDR3 contains 13 residues. Germline-derived CDR1 and CDR2 are LGHDT and YNNKEL (reference sequence). The ends were cut back, 3 bases at V and 4 bases at J, with 9 bases in the middle.

In the case of this clonotype: This may be a read error, as it is one base from a much larger clone. V usage is TRBV5-5 and J usage is TRBJ2-4; D not certain. Germline V gives CDR1 SGHKS, CDR2 YYEKEE (reference sequence). The CDR3 length is 15 residues. With 3 bases removed from V and 0 bases from J, the gap between germline ends came to 10 bases. This CDR3 reads CASSWWWGAKNIQYF. The CDR3 DNA reads as TGTGCCAGCAGCTGGTGGTGGGGAGCCAAAAACATTCAGTACTTC.

This clonotype was seen more than once but under ten times. The rearrangement uses TRBV4-2 and TRBJ1-6; TRBD1 matches at 8 bases. The CDR3 covers 13 residues. The trim removed 1 base at V and 14 bases at J, leaving 4 bases unmatched. Germline loops: CDR1 LGHNA, CDR2 YNFKEQ. Written as DNA, the CDR3 is TGTGCCAGCAGCCAAGGGGACAGGCCCTCCCTCCACTTT. Encoded protein: CASSQGDRPSLHF.

The rearrangement joins TRBV7-9 to TRBJ1-1; D unresolved. The V gene's germline CDR1 is SEHNR and CDR2 FQNEAQ (reference sequence). Trimming stripped 5 bases from V and 7 bases from J, with 14 bases between. The length of the CDR3 is 13 residues. Here the CDR3 DNA reads TGTGCCAGCAGCCTACAGCAGGACCTTGAAGCTTTCTTT. Its protein product is CASSLQQDLEAFF.

The chain joins TRBV5-1 to TRBJ2-4, with TRBD1 as a possible D gene (6 bases). The J call may be mistaken, given a closer DNA end match to TRBJ2-7. The CDR3 extends over 16 amino acids. Per the germline V gene, CDR1 is SGHRS and CDR2 is YFSETQ. For the CDR3, the DNA is TGCGCCAGCGCTAGGGGAGCCGGGACACTCAACTACGAGCAGTACTTC. It codes for CASARGAGTLNYEQYF.

The chain couples TRBV5-4 to TRBJ1-2, with D possibly matching TRBD1 (6 bases). Deletions cut 5 bases from V and 0 bases from J, with 11 bases between. Germline loops: CDR1 SGHNT, CDR2 YYREEE (reference sequence). The CDR3 loop spans 14 amino acids. The CDR3 region has the DNA TGTGCCAGCAGACCAGGGGAAGCTAACTATGGCTACACCTTC. Protein sequence: CASRPGEANYGYTF.

This chain links TRBV9 with TRBJ2-7; 8 bases are shared with TRBD1. V was clipped by 4 bases and J by 5 bases; unmatched bases: 8. Germline V lookup: CDR1 SGDLS, CDR2 YYNGEE. The CDR3 spans 14 residues. DNA of the CDR3: TGTGCCAGCAGCCCACAACAGGGGGTTAACGAGCAGTACTTC. Its protein is CASSPQQGVNEQYF.